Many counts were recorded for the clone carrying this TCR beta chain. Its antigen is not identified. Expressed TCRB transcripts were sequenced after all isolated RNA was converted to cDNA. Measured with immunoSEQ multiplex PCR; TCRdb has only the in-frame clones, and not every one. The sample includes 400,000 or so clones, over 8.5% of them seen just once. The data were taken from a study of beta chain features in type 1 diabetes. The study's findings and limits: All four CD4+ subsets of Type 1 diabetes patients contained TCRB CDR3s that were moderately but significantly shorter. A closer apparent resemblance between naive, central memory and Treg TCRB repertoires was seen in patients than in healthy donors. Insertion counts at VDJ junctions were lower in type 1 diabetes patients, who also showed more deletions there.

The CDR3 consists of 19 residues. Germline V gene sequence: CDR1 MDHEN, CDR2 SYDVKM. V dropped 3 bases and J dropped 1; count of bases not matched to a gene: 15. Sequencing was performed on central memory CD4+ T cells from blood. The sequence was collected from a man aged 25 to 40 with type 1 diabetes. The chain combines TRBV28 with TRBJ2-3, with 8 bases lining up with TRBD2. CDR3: CASSFPSNRALAGTDTQYF. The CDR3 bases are TGTGCCAGCAGTTTCCCTAGTAACAGGGCACTAGCGGGCACAGATACGCAGTATTTT.